The 27 T cell receptor beta chains listed next were all sequenced from one sample in a study of blood T cell repertoires in COVID-19. This table comes from immunoSEQ multiplex PCR, and its TCRdb copy is limited to in-frame clones, with some not included. The table has some 210,000 clones, 92% seen once; the top ten hold around 0.85%. The sequencing input was peripheral blood. The source is a man aged 55 to 70 with COVID-19, enrolled during active disease.

This clone came up once. Germline and junction disagree at one end, which may indicate a read error. The chain links TRBV18 to TRBJ1-3; D might be TRBD1 (6 bases). CDR1 is KGHSH, CDR2 LQKENI, per germline. The CDR3 totals 13 residues. CDR3 sequence: CASSQENRARSRF. The CDR3 nucleotides read TGTGCCAGCTCACAAGAAAACAGGGCCAGAAGTCGTTTT. Combining the CDR3 with reference TRBV18 and TRBJ1-3 gives the whole variable domain NAGVMQNPRHLVRRRGQEARLRCSPMKGHSHVYWYRQLPEEGLKFMVYLQKENIIDESGMPKERFSAEFPKEGPSILRIQQVVRGDSAAYFCASSQENRARSRFGEGSWLTVV.

This rearrangement joins TRBV5-4 to TRBJ1-2; TRBD1 matches at 7 bases. From germline, CDR1 is SGHNT and CDR2 YYREEE (reference sequence). The V and J ends lost 0 bases and 4 bases, in that order; junction bases with no gene match: 6. The CDR3 covers 15 residues. CDR3 residues: CASSLVAGGSYGYTF. CDR3 nucleotides: TGTGCCAGCAGCTTGGTGGCAGGGGGTTCCTATGGCTACACCTTC.

The CDR3 nucleotides are TGTGCCAGTAGTATATTTGACAGGTACGAGCAGTACTTC. Translating gives CASSIFDRYEQYF. This chain uses TRBV19 with TRBJ2-7; weak D call: TRBD1 (6 bases). Trimming stripped 2 bases from V and 4 bases from J, with 9 bases between. The CDR3 covers 13 residues. CDR1 is LNHDA, CDR2 SQIVND, per germline (reference sequence).

This clone has only one observation. The CDR3 bases are TGTGCCAGCAGCGGACTCACTAGGGATAACTATGGCTACACCTTC. Encoded protein: CASSGLTRDNYGYTF. This chain joins TRBV28 and TRBJ1-2; no firm D call. Germline assignment: CDR1 MDHEN and CDR2 SYDVKM. The ends were cut back, 6 bases at V and 1 base at J, with 15 bases in the middle. The CDR3 covers 15 residues.

The rearrangement links TRBV7-8 to TRBJ1-5; 9 nucleotides line up with TRBD1. The CDR3 is 13 amino acids. J lost 7 bases, V lost 6 bases, and 4 bases had no gene match. Germline assignment: CDR1 SGHVS and CDR2 FQNEAQ. The CDR3 sequence: CASRGGQGQPQHF. The CDR3 DNA reads TGTGCCAGCAGGGGGGGACAGGGACAGCCCCAGCATTTT. Full variable domain (remainder filled in from reference TRBV7-8 and TRBJ1-5): GAGVSQSPRYKVAKRGQDVALRCDPISGHVSLFWYQQALGQGPEFLTYFQNEAQLDKSGLPSDRFFAERPEGSVSTLKIQRTQQEDSAVYLCASRGGQGQPQHFGDGTRLSIL.

This chain joins TRBV15 and TRBJ2-3, with D possibly TRBD1 on 5 matching bases. This CDR3 region has 12 residues. The ends were cut back, 5 bases at V and 5 bases at J, with 8 bases in the middle. Germline CDR1 and CDR2: LNHNV and YYDKDF (reference sequence). The CDR3 loop reads CATSLQGDTQYF. The CDR3 region has the DNA TGTGCCACCAGCTTGCAGGGAGATACGCAGTATTTT.

V usage is TRBV2 and J usage is TRBJ1-1; 7 bases align to TRBD1. Losses at the gene ends were 7 bases for V and 0 bases for J; bases not matched to a gene: 5. The V gene's germline CDR1 is SNHLY and CDR2 FYNNEI. This CDR3 comprises 14 residues. The CDR3 loop is CASTGTAMNTEAFF. Here the CDR3 DNA reads TGTGCCAGCACTGGGACAGCGATGAACACTGAAGCTTTCTTT.

In nucleotides, the CDR3 is TGTGCCAGCAGCCGGGACGCGGGAGGGGAGCTGTTTTTT. As protein: CASSRDAGGELFF. The V gene is TRBV6-5, the J gene TRBJ2-2, with D possibly TRBD2 on 6 matching bases. CDR1 MNHEY and CDR2 SVGAGI come from the germline V gene. Trimming took off 6 bases at V and 8 bases at J, with 13 bases between the two ends. CDR3 length: 13 amino acids.

This clone was detected only a few times. CDR3 DNA sequence: TGTGCCAGCTCAACGCAAGGGGACACTGAAGCTTTCTTT. It yields the protein CASSTQGDTEAFF. The chain links TRBV18 to TRBJ1-1; D is perhaps TRBD1 (5 bases). Germline V gene lookup returns CDR1 KGHSH and CDR2 LQKENI. Trimming removed 5 bases from V and 3 bases from J, with 10 bases in between. The CDR3 spans 13 residues.

The chain joins TRBV2 to TRBJ1-5, with D possibly being TRBD1 (6 bases). CDR3 length: 15 residues. Germline CDR1 is SNHLY and CDR2 is FYNNEI. The germline V and J ends were trimmed by 5 bases and 5 bases, with 16 bases remaining between them. CDR3 nucleotide sequence: TGTGCCAGCAGTACAGGGACGCTCAGTGATCAGCCCCAGCATTTT. Translation gives CASSTGTLSDQPQHF.

This clone was recorded once. The gene calls are TRBV12-3 or TRBV12-4 and TRBJ1-2; possible D gene TRBD1, 5 bases. This CDR3 has 11 residues. Trimming stripped 6 bases from V and 11 bases from J, with 13 bases between. For the CDR3, the DNA is TGTGCCAGCAGCACCAACGGGGGGTACACCTTC. This codes for CASSTNGGYTF.

This sequence joins TRBV4-2 and TRBJ1-5; D remains unclear. The V end was cut by 0 bases, the J end by 6 bases, with 12 bases between. Germline CDR1 and CDR2: LGHNA and YNFKEQ. The CDR3 is 15 residues long. The CDR3 loop is CASSQEARGVQPQHF. The CDR3 region has the DNA TGTGCCAGCAGCCAAGAGGCTCGCGGAGTTCAGCCCCAGCATTTT.

The CDR3 protein is CASSNRQATPYQETQYF. The CDR3 bases are TGTGCCAGTAGTAACCGACAGGCCACCCCGTACCAAGAGACCCAGTACTTC. The chain is built from TRBV19 and TRBJ2-5, with a weak D call TRBD1 (6 bases). CDR1 LNHDA and CDR2 SQIVND come from the germline V gene (reference sequence). The CDR3 is made up of 17 amino acids. Trimming shortened V by 4 bases and J by 0 bases, and 18 bases separated the two germline ends.

The chain employs TRBV3-1 (or the pseudogene TRBV3-2) and TRBJ2-1, with 7 bases that match TRBD2. J lost 2 bases, V lost 3 bases, and 19 bases had no gene match. Germline CDR1 and CDR2: LGHDT and YNNKEL (reference sequence). The CDR3 covers 20 residues. In DNA form, the CDR3 reads TGTGCCAGCAGCCAGGGTTCGAGACTAGCATTGGGAGGGACCTACAATGAGCAGTTCTTC. Translating gives CASSQGSRLALGGTYNEQFF.

This chain connects TRBV2 to TRBJ1-5; D gene uncertain. This CDR3 has 13 amino acids. Trimming took off 1 base at V and 6 bases at J, with 7 bases between the two ends. Per the germline V gene, CDR1 is SNHLY and CDR2 is FYNNEI. CDR3 amino acids: CASSEGGFQPQHF. In nucleotides, the CDR3 is TGTGCCAGCAGTGAAGGAGGGTTTCAGCCCCAGCATTTT. The complete variable domain, with remaining parts taken from reference TRBV2 and TRBJ1-5, reads EPEVTQTPSHQVTQMGQEVILRCVPISNHLYFYWYRQILGQKVEFLVSFYNNEISEKSEIFDDQFSVERPDGSNFTLKIRSTKLEDSAMYFCASSEGGFQPQHFGDGTRLSIL.

CDR3 coding DNA: TGCGCCAGCAGCTCCGGGACAGGGGGCCATGGCTACACCTTC. This gives the protein CASSSGTGGHGYTF. The chain recombines TRBV5-1 with TRBJ1-2; 12 bases fit TRBD1. CDR1 and CDR2 (germline): SGHRS, YFSETQ. The CDR3 has 14 amino acids. J was trimmed by 6 bases and V by 3 bases; bases with no gene match: 3.

This chain joins TRBV7-2 and TRBJ1-5; unclear D gene. CDR3 size: 17 residues. Per germline, CDR1 SGHTA and CDR2 FQGNSA. V was cut by 2 bases and J by 2 bases, with 16 bases left in between. CDR3 DNA sequence: TGTGCCAGCAGCTTAACCCCCTTTAATGCGGGCAATCAGCCCCAGCATTTT. It encodes CASSLTPFNAGNQPQHF.

The rearrangement joins TRBV6-6 to TRBJ2-7, with TRBD2 identical over 10 bases. Germline CDR1 and CDR2: MNHNY and SVGAGI (reference sequence). The V segment lost 6 bases and the J segment 3 bases; nucleotides outside the gene matches: 5. The CDR3 runs to 14 residues. The DNA of the CDR3 is TGTGCCAGCAGGCGGGCTAGCGGGAGCTACGAGCAGTACTTC. Residues: CASRRASGSYEQYF.

Only one count was recorded for this clone. The chain is built from TRBV9 and TRBJ1-2, with D tentatively TRBD1 (6 bases). Germline V lookup: CDR1 SGDLS, CDR2 YYNGEE. This CDR3 spans 14 amino acids. Trimming shortened V by 4 bases and J by 4 bases, and 14 bases separated the two germline ends. The CDR3 coding sequence is TGTGCCAGCAGCCCCCAAGGGACACCCTATGGCTACACCTTC. Its translation is CASSPQGTPYGYTF.

V gene TRBV7-8 combines with J gene TRBJ2-3; unclear D gene. This CDR3 comprises 15 residues. The germline V gene encodes CDR1 SGHVS and CDR2 FQNEAQ. V lost 7 bases to trimming and J lost 4 bases, with 18 bases between them. Here the CDR3 DNA reads TGTGCCAGCACTCTAGGTGCCCGGAACCCAGATACGCAGTATTTT. Residues: CASTLGARNPDTQYF.

V and J are TRBV30 and TRBJ1-3; D might be TRBD1 (6 bases). Per germline, CDR1 GTSNPN and CDR2 SVGIG (reference sequence). V gave up 2 bases and J gave up 0 bases, with 11 bases separating them. The CDR3 spans 15 residues. CDR3 amino acids: CAWSPGHSSGNTIYF. The DNA for the CDR3 is TGTGCCTGGAGTCCGGGACATTCCTCTGGAAACACCATATATTTT. Variable domain in full (rest from reference TRBV30 and TRBJ1-3): SQTIHQWPATLVQPVGSPLSLECTVEGTSNPNLYWYRQAAGRGLQLLFYSVGIGQISSEVPQNLSASRPQDRQFILSSKKLLLSDSGFYLCAWSPGHSSGNTIYFGEGSWLTVV.

With respect to this clone: Relative to the germline gene, one junction end is altered; a read error may explain this. The chain joins TRBV6-2 or TRBV6-3 to TRBJ1-3; TRBD1 matches 11 bases. The CDR3 spans 14 residues. The V gene's germline CDR1 is MNHEY and CDR2 SVGEGT. The CDR3 DNA is TGTGCCAGCAGTTACTCGGCCCGGACAGGGGGCGCGAATTTT. Its translation: CASSYSARTGGANF.

The chain combines TRBV14 with TRBJ2-3, with no clear D. The CDR3 runs 14 residues. The V and J ends lost 1 base and 9 bases respectively, with 14 bases between them. Germline CDR1 is SGHDN and CDR2 is FVKESK. CDR3 in amino acids: CASSQGSRSVTQYF. The CDR3 DNA reads as TGTGCCAGCAGCCAAGGGTCCCGGAGCGTCACGCAGTATTTT.

V gene TRBV11-2 combines with J gene TRBJ2-1, with TRBD2 matching over 9 bases. The CDR3 extends over 16 amino acids. After removal of 5 bases from V and 9 bases from J, the junction contained 14 bases not matched to a gene. Germline values: CDR1 SGHAT, CDR2 FQNNGV. This CDR3 reads CASSRGGGGAIGEQFF. DNA for the CDR3: TGTGCCAGCAGCCGAGGCGGCGGGGGGGCCATCGGTGAGCAGTTCTTC.

The chain uses TRBV24-1 and TRBJ2-5, with 8 positions matching TRBD2. Trimming took 6 bases from V and 4 from J; bases not matched to a gene: 15. This CDR3 is built from 17 residues. CDR1 and CDR2 from the germline V gene are KGHDR and SFDVKD. In nucleotides, the CDR3 is TGTGCCACCAGTCGGGGGGGTATGGGTTTTGAGTCAGAGACCCAGTACTTC. This codes for CATSRGGMGFESETQYF.

The genes are TRBV9 and TRBJ2-3, with D unclear. Germline V gene sequence: CDR1 SGDLS, CDR2 YYNGEE. V shed 3 bases and J shed 6 bases, with 5 bases lying between them. CDR3 length equals 11 residues. CDR3 amino acids: CASSAADTQYF. The CDR3 DNA follows: TGTGCCAGCAGCGCTGCGGATACGCAGTATTTT.

The chain has TRBV10-3 and TRBJ2-3, with D unresolved. The CDR3 totals 15 residues. V lost 4 bases, J lost 2 bases, and 13 bases lay in between. Germline V gene data show CDR1 as ENHRY and CDR2 as SYGVKD. CDR3 in DNA: TGTGCCATCAGTGGAGGCGCCACAATCACAGATACGCAGTATTTT. Residues: CAISGGATITDTQYF.